A selection of T cell receptor beta chains follows, all from one sample in a study of blood T cell repertoires in COVID-19. Repertoires were generated with immunoSEQ multiplex PCR, while TCRdb's copy carries only in-frame clones and drops some. Seen here are a few hundred thousand clones, nearly 90% observed once, and the top ten hold 1.7%. The sample comprised PBMCs or T cells enriched from blood (not recorded which). These receptors originate from a woman in her twenties or thirties who had recovered from COVID-19. Each CDR3 is given with its conserved first and last residue. The D gene is left open where the match is weak. The size field is filled for only some rows; it gives once, few, many or a size class.

length: 15; D: TRBD2; size: -; J: TRBJ2-2; V: TRBV10-3; CDR3: CAIGAGGSNTGELFF; DNA: TGTGCCATCGGGGCGGGAGGATCTAACACCGGGGAGCTGTTTTTT
length: 17; D: TRBD1; size: few; J: TRBJ2-3; V: TRBV7-8; CDR3: CASSPPLGQGGADTQYF; DNA: TGTGCCAGCAGCCCCCCCCTCGGACAGGGGGGGGCAGATACGCAGTATTTT
length: 15; D: TRBD2; size: once; J: TRBJ2-7; V: TRBV20-1; CDR3: CSASDLAGVTYEQYF; DNA: TGCAGTGCTAGTGATCTAGCGGGGGTTACCTACGAGCAGTACTTC
length: 13; D: TRBD1; size: -; J: TRBJ2-1; V: TRBV30; CDR3: CAWSVTGSAGQFF; DNA: TGTGCCTGGAGTGTGACAGGGTCTGCGGGGCAGTTCTTC
length: 12; D: -; size: few; J: TRBJ2-1; V: TRBV12-3/TRBV12-4; CDR3: CASSFAATSWFF; DNA: TGTGCCAGCAGTTTCGCCGCAACTAGTTGGTTCTTC
length: 15; D: TRBD1; size: -; J: TRBJ1-1; V: TRBV18; CDR3: CASSPAGQVNTEAFF; DNA: TGTGCCAGCTCACCTGCGGGACAGGTGAACACTGAAGCTTTCTTT
length: 14; D: TRBD1; size: -; J: TRBJ2-7; V: TRBV9; CDR3: CASSPRDRVYEQYF; DNA: TGTGCCAGCAGCCCCCGGGACAGGGTTTACGAGCAGTACTTC
length: 14; D: TRBD1; size: -; J: TRBJ2-7; V: TRBV27; CDR3: CASRSGQNSYEQYF; DNA: TGTGCCAGCAGATCGGGACAGAACTCCTACGAGCAGTACTTC
length: 17; D: TRBD2; size: -; J: TRBJ2-7; V: TRBV28; CDR3: CASSRTSGRASSNEQYF; DNA: TGTGCCAGCAGTCGGACTAGCGGGAGGGCCTCAAGCAACGAGCAGTACTTC
length: 12; D: -; size: -; J: TRBJ2-5; V: TRBV10-3; CDR3: CAIQGLGETQYF; DNA: TGTGCCATACAGGGTCTCGGAGAGACCCAGTACTTC
length: 15; D: -; size: -; J: TRBJ2-3; V: TRBV10-3; CDR3: CASRSHRADTDTQYF; DNA: TGTGCCTCCAGGTCCCACAGGGCTGACACAGATACGCAGTATTTT
length: 16; D: TRBD2; size: -; J: TRBJ2-5; V: TRBV10-3; CDR3: CAISLTSGGVQETQYF; DNA: TGTGCCATCAGTTTGACTAGCGGGGGGGTTCAAGAGACCCAGTACTTC
length: 13; D: -; size: -; J: TRBJ1-4; V: TRBV13; CDR3: CASRDSSVEKLFF; DNA: TGTGCCAGCAGGGATTCTAGTGTGGAAAAACTGTTTTTT
length: 13; D: TRBD1; size: few; J: TRBJ1-2; V: TRBV2; CDR3: CATEVTGLVGYTF; DNA: TGTGCCACTGAAGTGACAGGGCTAGTTGGCTACACCTTC
length: 12; D: -; size: -; J: TRBJ2-3; V: TRBV30; CDR3: CAWTQGSDTQYF; DNA: TGTGCCTGGACGCAGGGGTCAGATACGCAGTATTTT
length: 16; D: TRBD1; size: -; J: TRBJ2-7; V: TRBV27; CDR3: CASSRMATGATYEQYF; DNA: TGTGCCAGCAGTCGGATGGCGACAGGGGCGACCTACGAGCAGTACTTC
length: 16; D: TRBD2; size: -; J: TRBJ2-2; V: TRBV20-1; CDR3: CSASYTSGGPTGELFF; DNA: TGCAGTGCTAGTTATACTAGCGGGGGGCCCACCGGGGAGCTGTTTTTT
length: 15; D: TRBD1; size: -; J: TRBJ2-2; V: TRBV5-1; CDR3: CASSLGTGGTGELFF; DNA: TGCGCCAGCAGCCTAGGGACAGGGGGCACCGGGGAGCTGTTTTTT
length: 13; D: -; size: once; J: TRBJ1-5; V: TRBV10-3; CDR3: CAMTGQLNQPQHF; DNA: TGTGCCATGACCGGACAGCTCAATCAGCCCCAGCATTTT
length: 12; D: -; size: -; J: TRBJ2-5; V: TRBV25-1; CDR3: CASSYARETQYF; DNA: TGTGCCAGCAGCTATGCTAGGGAGACCCAGTACTTC
length: 17; D: TRBD1; size: few; J: TRBJ1-5; V: TRBV30; CDR3: CAWSVGDRLLSNQPQHF; DNA: TGTGCCTGGAGTGTAGGGGACAGACTACTAAGCAATCAGCCCCAGCATTTT
length: 15; D: TRBD2; size: -; J: TRBJ2-3; V: TRBV5-1; CDR3: CASSRLAGLTDTQYF; DNA: TGCGCCAGCAGCCGACTAGCGGGACTCACAGATACGCAGTATTTT
length: 18; D: TRBD2; size: once; J: TRBJ2-7; V: TRBV7-6; CDR3: CASSPKTLLAGGPGEQYF; DNA: TGTGCCAGCAGCCCAAAGACGCTTCTAGCGGGGGGGCCAGGCGAGCAGTACTTC
length: 14; D: -; size: -; J: TRBJ1-6; V: TRBV30; CDR3: CAWAPLSSGSPLHF; DNA: TGTGCCTGGGCCCCTTTATCGTCCGGTTCACCCCTCCACTTT
length: 15; D: -; size: -; J: TRBJ1-1; V: TRBV4-1; CDR3: CASSFGGAGPTEAFF; DNA: TGCGCCAGCAGCTTTGGCGGTGCAGGGCCCACTGAAGCTTTCTTT
length: 14; D: -; size: -; J: TRBJ1-2; V: TRBV4-2; CDR3: CASSPPQGRHGYTF; DNA: TGTGCCAGCAGCCCCCCACAGGGCCGCCATGGCTACACCTTC
length: 13; D: -; size: once; J: TRBJ1-1; V: TRBV11-3; CDR3: CASSSRTATEAFF; DNA: TGTGCCAGCAGCTCTAGGACAGCCACTGAAGCTTTCTTT
length: 15; D: TRBD1; size: -; J: TRBJ2-7; V: TRBV5-5; CDR3: CASSLEGQGGNEQYF; DNA: TGTGCCAGCAGCTTGGAGGGACAGGGTGGGAACGAGCAGTACTTC
length: 16; D: TRBD2; size: -; J: TRBJ2-3; V: TRBV5-1; CDR3: CASSWGLAGSTDTQYF; DNA: TGCGCCAGCAGCTGGGGACTAGCGGGATCCACAGATACGCAGTATTTT
length: 18; D: -; size: -; J: TRBJ1-5; V: TRBV4-1; CDR3: CASSPPLGAGEEDQPQHF; DNA: TGCGCCAGCAGCCCCCCCCTGGGGGCAGGGGAAGAGGATCAGCCCCAGCATTTT
length: 11; D: -; size: -; J: TRBJ1-4; V: TRBV20-1; CDR3: CSATYDEKLFF; DNA: TGCAGTGCCACCTATGATGAAAAACTGTTTTTT
length: 13; D: -; size: -; J: TRBJ2-3; V: TRBV6-5; CDR3: CATRTANTDTQYF; DNA: TGTGCCACGCGGACAGCTAACACAGATACGCAGTATTTT
length: 14; D: TRBD1; size: -; J: TRBJ1-2; V: TRBV24-1; CDR3: CATSNRDRGIGYTF; DNA: TGTGCCACCAGTAACCGGGACAGGGGTATCGGCTACACCTTC
length: 16; D: TRBD2; size: -; J: TRBJ2-7; V: TRBV5-1; CDR3: CASSFILGGSSYEQYF; DNA: TGCGCCAGCAGCTTTATTCTCGGCGGGAGCTCCTACGAGCAGTACTTC
length: 15; D: -; size: -; J: TRBJ2-7; V: TRBV5-5; CDR3: CASSLALTGSYEQYF; DNA: TGTGCCAGCAGCTTGGCCCTGACGGGGAGCTACGAGCAGTACTTC
length: 16; D: TRBD1; size: -; J: TRBJ1-2; V: TRBV7-9; CDR3: CASSGAVTGSNYGYTF; DNA: TGTGCCAGCAGCGGAGCAGTGACAGGGAGTAACTATGGCTACACCTTC
length: 14; D: -; size: -; J: TRBJ1-5; V: TRBV3-1/TRBV3-2; CDR3: CASSQDLSNQPQHF; DNA: TGTGCCAGCAGCCAAGACCTTAGCAATCAGCCCCAGCATTTT
length: 13; D: TRBD2; size: -; J: TRBJ2-5; V: TRBV6-5; CDR3: CASRPGLEETQYF; DNA: TGTGCCAGCAGGCCGGGACTAGAGGAGACCCAGTACTTC
length: 12; D: TRBD1; size: -; J: TRBJ1-2; V: TRBV6-2/TRBV6-3; CDR3: CASSRQGTGYTF; DNA: TGTGCCAGCAGTCGACAGGGGACCGGCTACACCTTC
length: 17; D: TRBD2; size: -; J: TRBJ2-1; V: TRBV5-1; CDR3: CASSLVFVTSGMDEQFF; DNA: TGCGCCAGCAGCTTGGTCTTTGTTACTAGCGGGATGGATGAGCAGTTCTTC
length: 15; D: TRBD2; size: -; J: TRBJ2-5; V: TRBV7-9; CDR3: CASFPSGGSEETQYF; DNA: TGTGCCAGCTTTCCTAGCGGGGGTTCTGAAGAGACCCAGTACTTC
length: 13; D: -; size: -; J: TRBJ2-5; V: TRBV12-3/TRBV12-4; CDR3: CASRVWAEETQYF; DNA: TGTGCCAGCAGGGTATGGGCTGAAGAGACCCAGTACTTC
length: 14; D: -; size: -; J: TRBJ1-4; V: TRBV30; CDR3: CAWSVLRGGEKLFF; DNA: TGTGCCTGGAGTGTACTACGGGGGGGTGAAAAACTGTTTTTT
length: 14; D: -; size: -; J: TRBJ1-5; V: TRBV7-2; CDR3: CASGRTPGNQPQHF; DNA: TGTGCCAGCGGCCGGACTCCGGGCAATCAGCCCCAGCATTTT
length: 13; D: -; size: -; J: TRBJ2-7; V: TRBV7-6; CDR3: CASSLQLSYEQYF; DNA: TGTGCCAGCAGCTTACAGTTATCCTACGAGCAGTACTTC
length: 14; D: -; size: -; J: TRBJ1-2; V: TRBV30; CDR3: CAWKVKGAGYGYTF; DNA: TGTGCCTGGAAAGTCAAAGGGGCCGGGTATGGCTACACCTTC